This T cell receptor beta chain was captured in a study of response to subunit inactivated influenza vaccine. CDR3 length equals 12 residues. Deletions cut 8 bases from V and 5 bases from J, with 13 bases between. Germline values: CDR1 SEHNR, CDR2 FQNEAQ (reference sequence). TCRdb recomputed calls from the RT-PCR reads with MiXCR, one row per CDR3 protein. The top ten clones hold 11% of a sample with about 780,000 distinct CDR3 sequences, about 18% of them seen once. This clonotype has ten or more counts. The material was PBMCs from blood, obtained about 5 days after vaccination. This TCR came from a man aged 50-60 years who received an inactivated influenza vaccine. The V gene is TRBV7-9, the J gene TRBJ2-7; no clear D. This CDR3 reads CASQRSMNEQYF. CDR3 bases: TGTGCCAGCCAGAGATCGATGAACGAGCAGTACTTC.